At least ten counts were recorded for the clone carrying this TCR beta chain. In building TCR beta libraries, iRepertoire HTBI primers were used together with Arm-PCR of CDR3 regions. A single record per CDR3 protein comes from TCRdb applying MiXCR to the multiplex PCR reads. The sample shows 680,000 or so distinct CDR3 sequences, roughly 15% of them seen only once. The CDR3 consists of 16 residues. With 4 bases removed from V and 0 bases from J, the gap between germline ends came to 13 bases. Germline assignment: CDR1 SNHLY and CDR2 FYNNEI. This entry comes from a study of regulatory T cells in long-lasting Graves disease. Time point reported: newly diagnosed GD, antithyroid drugs for less than 3 months. Scientists built the TCR library using RNA that was extracted from PBMCs. The same specimen was also included in a second study, on T cells in Graves' hyperthyroidism and ophthalmopathy.

The chain couples TRBV2 to TRBJ2-1; D not resolved. Material: peripheral blood mononuclear cells (PBMCs), obtained at new diagnosis, from a patient treated with antithyroid drugs. This TCR was recovered from a woman aged 25 to 39 with Graves disease. The CDR3 loop reads CASSASITSSYNEQFF. The CDR3 nucleotides read TGTGCCAGCAGTGCAAGTATAACAAGCTCCTACAATGAGCAGTTCTTC.